This is a list of T cell receptor beta chains from one sample in a study of patients and donors after allogeneic stem cell transplantation. One entry per CDR3 protein, called by TCRdb with MiXCR from the RT-PCR reads. This table has 45,000 to 65,000 distinct CDR3 sequences, about 14% appearing once. Source material: blood, either unsorted or a sorted T cell fraction (not recorded which). The receptor source for this set is a human donor who was either an allogeneic HSCT recipient or a stem cell or donor lymphocyte infusion donor (not recorded which). It is not recorded whose cells these are; they may come from a transplant donor. The CDR3 runs from the conserved cysteine through the conserved F or W. D genes are given only for firm matches. Expanded clones get a size class; other rows say once, few or many, or leave the size out.

NA | TRBJ1-4 | NA | TRBV5-1 | CASSFGFDEKLFF | TGCGCCAGCAGCTTCGGATTCGATGAAAAACTGTTTTTT
NA | TRBJ2-2 | NA | TRBV4-2 | CASGPIQGTGELFF | TGTGCCAGCGGACCGATTCAGGGGACCGGGGAGCTGTTTTTT
NA | TRBJ2-3 | NA | TRBV9 | CASSVHPITSTDTQYF | TGTGCCAGCAGCGTACATCCCATCACAAGCACAGATACGCAGTATTTT
NA | TRBJ2-5 | TRBD1 | TRBV2 | CASSEALGGGETQYF | TGTGCCAGCAGTGAAGCACTAGGGGGCGGGGAGACCCAGTACTTC
NA | TRBJ1-2 | NA | TRBV5-1 | CASSSGDTMGYGYTF | TGCGCCAGCAGCTCCGGGGACACTATGGGCTATGGCTACACCTTC
NA | TRBJ2-1 | NA | TRBV10-3 | CAISAKSSYNEQFF | TGTGCCATTTCAGCGAAATCCTCCTACAATGAGCAGTTCTTC
few | TRBJ2-7 | TRBD2 | TRBV20-1 | CSATGLAGMLSYEQYF | TGCAGTGCAACGGGACTAGCGGGGATGCTGTCCTACGAGCAGTACTTC
many | TRBJ2-4 | NA | TRBV15 | CATSSRQGAVLAKNIQYF | TGTGCCACCAGCTCCCGGCAGGGCGCGGTACTAGCCAAAAACATTCAGTACTTC
once | TRBJ2-3 | NA | TRBV6-6 | CASTPSYRPDTQYF | TGTGCCAGCACCCCTAGCTATCGACCAGATACGCAGTATTTT
many | TRBJ2-1 | NA | TRBV29-1 | CSVESRESYMEQFF | TGCAGCGTTGAATCCCGAGAGTCCTACATGGAGCAGTTCTTC
NA | TRBJ2-7 | TRBD2 | TRBV27 | CASSTSGSGEQYF | TGTGCCAGCAGTACTAGCGGGAGCGGCGAGCAGTACTTC
many | TRBJ2-2 | NA | TRBV27 | CASSFFPRTTGELFF | TGTGCCAGCAGTTTTTTCCCACGTACCACCGGGGAGCTGTTTTTT
many | TRBJ2-7 | NA | TRBV12-3/TRBV12-4 | CASSFLAYEQYF | TGTGCCAGCAGTTTCCTCGCCTACGAGCAGTACTTC
many | TRBJ2-2 | NA | TRBV6-1 | CASSEAGWGDVDPGELFF | TGTGCCAGCAGTGAAGCGGGGTGGGGGGACGTTGACCCCGGGGAGCTGTTTTTT
few | TRBJ1-5 | TRBD1 | TRBV18 | CASSPSLQGVGNQPQHF | TGTGCCAGCTCACCTTCTCTACAGGGGGTGGGCAATCAGCCCCAGCATTTT